Below are 22 T cell receptor beta chains sequenced from a single sample in a study of circulating and synovial CD4+ cells in juvenile arthritis. Data came from immunoSEQ multiplex PCR; TCRdb stores just in-frame clones and leaves some out. The sample yields over 13,000 clones, approximately 83% seen once. The sequencing input was CD4+ T cells from synovial fluid. The source of these receptors is a human patient with juvenile idiopathic arthritis. Some clones in this sample may be carry-over from other donors' samples.

This chain joins TRBV27 and TRBJ1-2; TRBD1 agrees at 7 bases. Germline CDR1 reads MNHEY; CDR2 reads SMNVEV (reference sequence). CDR3 length: 18 residues. V gave up 1 base and J gave up 4 bases; unmatched junction bases: 15. This CDR3 reads CASSLFGKGAEGFYGYTF. The CDR3 coding sequence is TGTGCCAGCAGTTTATTTGGGAAGGGGGCAGAAGGTTTCTATGGCTACACCTTC.

This clone occurred a few times. V gene TRBV5-4 combines with J gene TRBJ1-4, with 10 bases fitting TRBD1. Trimming took 0 bases from V and 7 from J; bases not matched to a gene: 0. There are 14 residues in the CDR3. The germline V gene encodes CDR1 SGHNT and CDR2 YYREEE (reference sequence). The CDR3 nucleotides are TGTGCCAGCAGCTTGGGGACAGGGGGTGAAAAACTGTTTTTT. This translates into CASSLGTGGEKLFF.

The gene calls are TRBV2 and TRBJ1-2; no firm D call. Germline V lookup: CDR1 SNHLY, CDR2 FYNNEI. V was pared by 4 bases and J by 5 bases, with 8 bases between. This CDR3 has 12 amino acids. CDR3 nucleotide sequence: TGTGCCAGCAGTGGAGAAACGTATGGCTACACCTTC. Residues: CASSGETYGYTF.

This chain connects TRBV7-3 to TRBJ1-1, with a tentative D call TRBD1 (5 bases). Trimming pared 2 bases from V and 2 bases from J, leaving 15 bases between. CDR1 is SGHTA and CDR2 is FQGTGA in the germline V gene. The CDR3 spans 16 residues. The CDR3 spells CASSLVSRQPNTEAFF. The CDR3 DNA reads TGTGCCAGCAGCTTAGTTTCCAGACAGCCCAACACTGAAGCTTTCTTT. The entire variable domain, with the rest obtained from reference TRBV7-3 and TRBJ1-1, is as follows: GAGVSQTPSNKVTEKGKYVELRCDPISGHTALYWYRQSLGQGPEFLIYFQGTGAADDSGLPNDRFFAVRPEGSVSTLKIQRTERGDSAVYLCASSLVSRQPNTEAFFGQGTRLTVV.

The genes are TRBV6-5 and TRBJ1-1; 9 bases are a match to TRBD1. Germline V lookup: CDR1 MNHEY, CDR2 SVGAGI. The trim removed 11 bases at V and 4 bases at J, leaving 14 bases unmatched. The CDR3 is made up of 15 amino acids. The CDR3 loop is CAARDGDRASTEAFF. The CDR3 coding sequence is TGTGCCGCCCGAGACGGGGACAGGGCGAGCACTGAAGCTTTCTTT.

V is TRBV6-5 and J is TRBJ2-7; D perhaps matches TRBD1 (6 bases). The CDR3 consists of 15 residues. V was trimmed by 2 bases and J by 0 bases, leaving 11 bases between them. Per the germline V gene, CDR1 is MNHEY and CDR2 is SVGAGI. DNA for the CDR3: TGTGCCAGCAGTTACGGACAGCCCAGCTCCTACGAGCAGTACTTC. It yields the protein CASSYGQPSSYEQYF.

The V gene is TRBV6-1, the J gene TRBJ1-2; a weak D match, TRBD1 (5 bases). V lost 7 bases, J lost 8 bases, and 17 bases lay in between. The CDR3 has 13 residues. CDR1 is MNHNS and CDR2 is SASEGT in the germline V gene. In nucleotides, the CDR3 is TGTGCCAGCAAGGCCGGGGGGTATGGAGGCTACACCTTC. Amino acid sequence: CASKAGGYGGYTF.

This clone was seen a few times. The chain couples TRBV2 to TRBJ2-5; 9 nucleotides agree with TRBD2. Losses at the gene ends were 8 bases for V and 5 bases for J; bases not matched to a gene: 12. Germline loops: CDR1 SNHLY, CDR2 FYNNEI. This CDR3 region has 15 residues. The CDR3 reads CASDEIAGAGETQYF. The CDR3 bases are TGTGCCAGCGACGAGATAGCGGGAGCAGGGGAGACCCAGTACTTC.

The genes are TRBV27 and TRBJ2-7, with a tentative D call TRBD1 (6 bases). CDR3 length equals 13 residues. V lost 6 bases and J 4 bases, leaving 13 bases between the germline ends. Germline V gene data show CDR1 as MNHEY and CDR2 as SMNVEV (reference sequence). CDR3 DNA: TGTGCCAGCAGGCCGGGACATCTTTACGAGCAGTACTTC. It is translated as CASRPGHLYEQYF.

This clone was picked up a small number of times. The chain employs TRBV6-5 and TRBJ1-2; 7 nucleotides match TRBD1. Per the germline V gene, CDR1 is MNHEY and CDR2 is SVGAGI. CDR3 length equals 14 residues. Trimming removed 2 bases from V and 8 bases from J; junction bases left unmatched: 8. In DNA, the CDR3 is TGTGCCAGCAGTTACGTCCCTGACAGGGCGGGCTACACCTTC. Its protein is CASSYVPDRAGYTF.

This chain joins TRBV7-9 and TRBJ1-2, with TRBD1 matching over 8 bases. Germline values: CDR1 SEHNR, CDR2 FQNEAQ (reference sequence). The CDR3 runs 15 residues. Trimming took 1 base from V and 6 from J; bases not matched to a gene: 7. The CDR3 region has the DNA TGTGCCAGCAGCTTAGGCTTACAGGGGGTAGATGGCTACACCTTC. Amino acids: CASSLGLQGVDGYTF.

This sequence joins TRBV11-3 and TRBJ2-2; D is ambiguous. V was clipped by 2 bases and J by 7 bases, with 5 bases between them. From germline, CDR1 is SGHNT and CDR2 YENEEA. This CDR3 contains 12 residues. The CDR3: CASSLRGGELFF. The CDR3 DNA reads TGTGCCAGCAGCTTACGCGGCGGGGAGCTGTTTTTT.

The chain links TRBV4-2 to TRBJ1-1; TRBD1 might be the D (6 bases). With 4 bases removed from V and 4 bases from J, the gap between germline ends came to 19 bases. The CDR3 is made up of 16 amino acids. The germline V gene has CDR1 LGHNA and CDR2 YNFKEQ. The CDR3 region has the DNA TGTGCCAGCAGCCCAGACCCACCGGACAGTTCCACTGAAGCTTTCTTT. Amino acid sequence: CASSPDPPDSSTEAFF.

The chain joins TRBV4-1 to TRBJ1-3; D unresolved. This CDR3 has 15 amino acids. Per germline, CDR1 MGHRA and CDR2 YSYEKL. V lost 1 base and J 0 bases, leaving 7 bases between the germline ends. For the CDR3, the DNA is TGCGCCAGCAGCCAAGTGGAGACCTCTGGAAACACCATATATTTT. This gives the protein CASSQVETSGNTIYF.

The chain joins TRBV18 to TRBJ1-1, with a tentative D call TRBD1 (5 bases). The germline CDR1 and CDR2 sequences are KGHSH and LQKENI. V lost 0 bases and J lost 0, with 11 bases in between. The CDR3 extends over 16 amino acids. The CDR3 reads CASSPPNGGLNTEAFF. In nucleotides, the CDR3 is TGTGCCAGCTCACCACCGAACGGGGGACTGAACACTGAAGCTTTCTTT.

The chain uses TRBV10-3 and TRBJ2-2; TRBD2 is a possible D gene (6 bases). Trimming left V 4 bases short and J 7 bases short, with 13 bases between. CDR3 size: 14 residues. Germline CDR1 reads ENHRY; CDR2 reads SYGVKD. This chain's CDR3 is CAISARGDNGELFF. The CDR3 DNA follows: TGTGCCATCAGTGCGCGGGGCGACAACGGGGAGCTGTTTTTT.

Comment on this clone: Other DNA sequences within the sample encode an identical CDR3. This chain uses TRBV9 with TRBJ2-3; 9 bases are shared with TRBD2. The CDR3 runs to 16 residues. The ends lost 2 bases at V and 0 bases at J; junction bases unmatched: 4. The germline V gene has CDR1 SGDLS and CDR2 YYNGEE. Here the CDR3 reads CASSVSGGASTDTQYF. As DNA, the CDR3 is TGTGCCAGCAGCGTTAGCGGGGGCGCGAGCACAGATACGCAGTATTTT.

The chain has TRBV21-1 and TRBJ2-2; TRBD2, as called in the table, went unchecked against the DNA. TRBV21-1 is a listed pseudogene. The CDR3 runs 17 residues. CDR3 sequence: CASSKVGLAGTAGELFF. The CDR3 DNA is TGTGCCAGCAGCAAAGTGGGGCTAGCGGGGACTGCCGGGGAGCTGTTTTTT.

The chain employs TRBV5-6 and TRBJ2-7; no definite D call. The CDR3 is made up of 13 amino acids. Trimming took off 2 bases at V and 1 base at J, with 7 bases between the two ends. Germline V gene sequence: CDR1 SGHDT, CDR2 YYEEEE. This chain's CDR3 is CASSFGSSYEQYF. CDR3 DNA sequence: TGTGCCAGCAGCTTTGGCAGTTCCTACGAGCAGTACTTC.

This clone was found once. The chain recombines TRBV7-9 with TRBJ2-5, with 8 bases aligning to TRBD1. The V segment lost 3 bases and the J segment 4 bases; nucleotides outside the gene matches: 7. In germline, CDR1 is SEHNR, CDR2 FQNEAQ (reference sequence). This CDR3 is 15 amino acids long. DNA for the CDR3: TGTGCCAGCAGCTTTTACCCAGGGGGCAGAGAGACCCAGTACTTC. Translation gives CASSFYPGGRETQYF.

The chain combines TRBV7-2 with TRBJ2-5, with 10 bases fitting TRBD1. This CDR3 spans 15 amino acids. V was clipped by 7 bases and J by 0 bases; unmatched bases: 5. The germline V gene encodes CDR1 SGHTA and CDR2 FQGNSA. CDR3 in amino acids: CASTRGQGYQETQYF. The CDR3 DNA sequence: TGTGCCAGCACTCGGGGACAGGGGTACCAAGAGACCCAGTACTTC.

This chain connects TRBV7-2 to TRBJ2-5, with 9 bases fitting TRBD2. V shed 1 base, J shed 4 bases, and the junction held 10 bases outside the gene matches. The germline V gene has CDR1 SGHTA and CDR2 FQGNSA. CDR3 length: 17 amino acids. The chain's CDR3 is CASSLDSGGGEGETQYF. In DNA, the CDR3 is TGTGCCAGCAGCTTAGACAGTGGCGGGGGGGAGGGAGAGACCCAGTACTTC.